This T cell receptor beta chain stems from a study of liver allograft versus peripheral blood T cells. Whole-study context: Transplanted livers held T cell receptor repertoires, and these were compared with repertoires in recipients' peripheral blood. Study conclusions and caveats: Peripheral blood reportedly held T cell receptor repertoires that differed from those inside liver allografts.

TCRdb itself ran the reads through MiXCR, one entry per CDR3 protein. The sample includes some 10,000 distinct CDR3 sequences, under 20% of them seen just once. As regards this clonotype: Its specificity is not known. A much larger clone is a single base away; this may be a read error.

The CDR3 extends over 14 amino acids. Germline CDR1 reads SGHTA; CDR2 reads FQGNSA. J gave up 10 bases and V 5 bases, and 13 bases lay outside the gene matches. This receptor was identified in a human patient who had a liver transplant. Some of the T cells may derive from the graft donor. The V gene is TRBV7-2, the J gene TRBJ1-2; the match to TRBD1 covers 7 bases. The CDR3 coding sequence is TGTGCCAGCAGCCTCTCAGGGGGGGGGAATGACTACACCTTC. Encoded protein: CASSLSGGGNDYTF.